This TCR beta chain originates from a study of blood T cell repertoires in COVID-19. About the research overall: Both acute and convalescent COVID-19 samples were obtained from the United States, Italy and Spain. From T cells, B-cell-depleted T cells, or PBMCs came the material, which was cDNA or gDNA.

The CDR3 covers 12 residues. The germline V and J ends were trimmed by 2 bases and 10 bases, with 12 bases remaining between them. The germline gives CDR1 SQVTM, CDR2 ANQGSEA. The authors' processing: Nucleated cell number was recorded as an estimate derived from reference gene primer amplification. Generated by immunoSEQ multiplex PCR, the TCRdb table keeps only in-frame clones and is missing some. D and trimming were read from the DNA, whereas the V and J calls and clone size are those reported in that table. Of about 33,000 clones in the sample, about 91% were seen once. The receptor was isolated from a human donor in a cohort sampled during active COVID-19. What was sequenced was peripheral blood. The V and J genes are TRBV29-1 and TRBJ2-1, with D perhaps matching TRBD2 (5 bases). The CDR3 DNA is TGCAGCGTTGAATTTCGGGGTGACGAGCAGTTCTTC. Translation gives CSVEFRGDEQFF.